This TCR beta chain was identified during a study of blood T cells in healthy people across ages. The study's findings and limits: Lack of knowledge of donor CMV status possibly confounded expanded clonotype changes.

Worth noting for this clonotype: As yet, its antigen is unknown. A much larger clone is a single base away; this may be a read error.

The sample providers were healthy Caucasian people from Russia, aged roughly 6 to 90. Per sample, a minimum of 6 million PBMCs were isolated. Total RNA extraction produced at least 5.5 micrograms (per sample) for the study. CDR3 length equals 16 residues. CDR1 is SGHTA, CDR2 FQGNSA, per germline. V lost 5 bases and J 2 bases, leaving 16 bases between the germline ends. Sample-barcoded 5' priming and a J-beta primer mix drove a second PCR of about 7 to 12 cycles. TCRdb analysed the 5' RACE reads with MiXCR anew, one entry per CDR3 protein. The sample yields 1.5 million to 2 million distinct CDR3 sequences, about 35% seen once.

The TCR comes from a woman in her twenties or thirties in good health. The V call is TRBV7-2, the J call TRBJ2-1; tentative D call: TRBD2 (6 bases). Sequenced: blood. The CDR3 reads CASSRSWDLPYNEQFF. The CDR3 DNA is TGTGCCAGCAGCCGAAGTTGGGACTTGCCCTACAATGAGCAGTTCTTC.